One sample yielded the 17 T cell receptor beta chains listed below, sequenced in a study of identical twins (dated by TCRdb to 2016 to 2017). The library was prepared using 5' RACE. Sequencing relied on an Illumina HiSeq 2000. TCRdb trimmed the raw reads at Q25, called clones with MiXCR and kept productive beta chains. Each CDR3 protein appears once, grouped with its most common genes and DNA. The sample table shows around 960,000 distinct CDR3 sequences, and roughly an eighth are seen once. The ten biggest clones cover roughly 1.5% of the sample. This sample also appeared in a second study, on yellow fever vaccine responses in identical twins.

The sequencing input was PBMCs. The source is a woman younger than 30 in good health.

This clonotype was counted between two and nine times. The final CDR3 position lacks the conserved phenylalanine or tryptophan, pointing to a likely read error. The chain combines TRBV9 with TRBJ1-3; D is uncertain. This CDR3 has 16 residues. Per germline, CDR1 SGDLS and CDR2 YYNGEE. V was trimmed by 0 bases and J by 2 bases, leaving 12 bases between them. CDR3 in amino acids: CASSVGRAGPGNTIYS. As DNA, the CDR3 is TGTGCCAGCAGCGTAGGACGAGCAGGTCCTGGAAACACCATATATTCT.

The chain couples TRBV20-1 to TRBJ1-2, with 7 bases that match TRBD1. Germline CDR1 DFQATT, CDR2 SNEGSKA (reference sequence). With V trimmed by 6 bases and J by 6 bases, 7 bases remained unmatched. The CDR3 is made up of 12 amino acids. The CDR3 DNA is TGCAGTGCCTCCCAGGGGGATCATGGCTACACCTTC. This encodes CSASQGDHGYTF.

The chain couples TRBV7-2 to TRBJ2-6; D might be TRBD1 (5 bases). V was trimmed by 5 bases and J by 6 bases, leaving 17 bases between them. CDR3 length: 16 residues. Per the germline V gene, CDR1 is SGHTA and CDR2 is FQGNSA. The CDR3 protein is CASSPIGVWVANVLTF. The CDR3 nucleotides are TGTGCCAGCAGCCCGATAGGGGTATGGGTGGCCAACGTCCTGACTTTC.

CDR3 in amino acids: CASSGLAPNEQFF. The CDR3 region has the DNA TGTGCCAGCAGTGGACTAGCTCCCAATGAGCAGTTCTTC. This chain connects TRBV27 to TRBJ2-1, with 8 bases aligning to TRBD2. The germline V gene encodes CDR1 MNHEY and CDR2 SMNVEV (reference sequence). With 5 bases clipped from V and 6 bases from J, the junction kept 3 bases outside the gene matches. This CDR3 is built from 13 residues.

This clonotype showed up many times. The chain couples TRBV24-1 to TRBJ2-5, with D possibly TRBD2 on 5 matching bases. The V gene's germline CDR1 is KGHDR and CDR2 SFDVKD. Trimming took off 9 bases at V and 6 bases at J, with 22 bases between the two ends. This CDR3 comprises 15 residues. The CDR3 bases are TGTGCCACCGAGGGATGGGGATCCTCGAGGAAGACCCAGTACTTC. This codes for CATEGWGSSRKTQYF.

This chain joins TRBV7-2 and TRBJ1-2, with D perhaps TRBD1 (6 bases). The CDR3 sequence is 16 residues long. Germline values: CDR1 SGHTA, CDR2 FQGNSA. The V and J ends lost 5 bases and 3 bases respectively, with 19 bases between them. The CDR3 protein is CASSPDMTDSDYGYTF. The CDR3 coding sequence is TGTGCCAGCAGCCCCGACATGACGGACAGCGACTATGGCTACACCTTC.

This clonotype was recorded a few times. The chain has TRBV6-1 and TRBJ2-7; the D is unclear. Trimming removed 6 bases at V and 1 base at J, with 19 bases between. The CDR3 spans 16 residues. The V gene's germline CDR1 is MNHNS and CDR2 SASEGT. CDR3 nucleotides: TGTGCCAGCAGCGCCCGATGGGATCAGGTTTCCTACGAGCAGTACTTC. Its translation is CASSARWDQVSYEQYF.

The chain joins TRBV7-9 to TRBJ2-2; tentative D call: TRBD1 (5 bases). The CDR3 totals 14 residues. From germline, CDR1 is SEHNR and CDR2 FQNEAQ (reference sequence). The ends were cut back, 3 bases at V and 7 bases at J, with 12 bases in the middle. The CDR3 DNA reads TGTGCCAGCAGCTTTTTTCAGGGCGGCGGGGAGCTGTTTTTT. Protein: CASSFFQGGGELFF.

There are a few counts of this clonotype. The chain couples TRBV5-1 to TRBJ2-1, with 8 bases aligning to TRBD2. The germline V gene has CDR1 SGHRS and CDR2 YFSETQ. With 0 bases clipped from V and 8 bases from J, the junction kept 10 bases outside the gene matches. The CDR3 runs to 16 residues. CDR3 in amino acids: CASSLVLTSAHDEQFF. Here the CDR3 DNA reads TGCGCCAGCAGCTTGGTTTTGACTAGCGCCCACGATGAGCAGTTCTTC.

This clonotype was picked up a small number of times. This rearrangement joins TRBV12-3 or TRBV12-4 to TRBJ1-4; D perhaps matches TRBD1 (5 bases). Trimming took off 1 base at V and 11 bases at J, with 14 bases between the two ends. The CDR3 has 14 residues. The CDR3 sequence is CASSLGQGRGKLFF. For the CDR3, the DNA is TGTGCCAGCAGTTTAGGGCAGGGTCGCGGGAAACTGTTTTTT.

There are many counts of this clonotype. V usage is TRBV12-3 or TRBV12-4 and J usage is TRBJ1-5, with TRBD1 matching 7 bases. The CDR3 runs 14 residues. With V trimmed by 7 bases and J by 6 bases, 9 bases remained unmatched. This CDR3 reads CASTQEGARQPQHF. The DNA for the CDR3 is TGTGCCAGCACCCAAGAGGGGGCACGTCAGCCCCAGCATTTT.

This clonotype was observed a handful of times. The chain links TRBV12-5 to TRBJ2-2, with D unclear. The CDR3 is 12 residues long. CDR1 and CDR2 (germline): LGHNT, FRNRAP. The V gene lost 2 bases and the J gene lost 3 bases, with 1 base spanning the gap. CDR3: CASGLYTGELFF. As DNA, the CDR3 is TGTGCTAGTGGTTTGTACACCGGGGAGCTGTTTTTT.

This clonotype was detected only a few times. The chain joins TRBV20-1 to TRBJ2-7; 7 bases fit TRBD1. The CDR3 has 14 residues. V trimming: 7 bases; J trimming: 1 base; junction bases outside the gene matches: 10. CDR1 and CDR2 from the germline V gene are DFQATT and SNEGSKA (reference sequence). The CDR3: CSVRQGGSSYEQYF. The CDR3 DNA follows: TGCAGTGTTCGACAGGGTGGGTCGTCCTACGAGCAGTACTTC.

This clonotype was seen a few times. CDR3 residues: CASSRLAGYSTDTQYF. For the CDR3, the DNA is TGTGCCAGCAGCCGACTAGCGGGATATAGCACAGATACGCAGTATTTT. The chain is built from TRBV7-9 and TRBJ2-3; 11 nucleotides line up with TRBD2. The V gene end was trimmed by 5 bases and the J gene end by 0 bases; junction bases not matched to a gene: 4. CDR1 and CDR2 from the germline V gene are SEHNR and FQNEAQ (reference sequence). The CDR3 is made up of 16 amino acids.

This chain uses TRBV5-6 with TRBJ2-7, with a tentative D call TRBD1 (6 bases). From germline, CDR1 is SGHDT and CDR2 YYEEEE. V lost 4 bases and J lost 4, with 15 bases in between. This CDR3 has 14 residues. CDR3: CASSKPGQPYEQYF. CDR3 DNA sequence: TGTGCCAGCAGCAAACCGGGACAACCTTACGAGCAGTACTTC.

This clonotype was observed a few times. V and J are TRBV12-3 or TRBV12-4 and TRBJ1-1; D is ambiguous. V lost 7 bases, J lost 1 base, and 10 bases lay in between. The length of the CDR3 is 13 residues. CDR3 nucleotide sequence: TGTGCCAGCACCCGAAAGGAGAACACTGAAGCTTTCTTT. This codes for CASTRKENTEAFF.

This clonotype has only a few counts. In DNA form, the CDR3 reads TGCAGTGCTAGAGACCAACTAGCGGGGACAGATACGCAGTATTTT. It translates to CSARDQLAGTDTQYF. V and J are TRBV20-1 and TRBJ2-3, with TRBD2 matching 10 bases. The ends lost 0 bases at V and 3 bases at J; junction bases unmatched: 3. Looked up from germline, CDR1 is DFQATT and CDR2 is SNEGSKA (reference sequence). The CDR3 is made up of 15 amino acids.